This entry describes one T cell receptor beta chain. Its antigen is undetermined. The data were taken from a study of cytomegalovirus exposure and HLA in healthy donors. The wider study: The roughly 120 million unique TCR beta sequences, from 150 million to 200 million T cells, were found by an earlier analysis.

Study observations and caveats: With DRB1 most and HLA-C fewest, TCR association rates differed between HLA loci in a later analysis.

It was with 60 Vbeta and 13 Jbeta primers that the PCR ran. Assay used: immunoSEQ multiplex PCR; TCRdb lists only in-frame clones, some missing. The sample holds about 140,000 clones, more than 75% seen once. The CDR3 is 14 residues long. V lost 8 bases to trimming and J lost 5 bases, with 17 bases between them. Germline assignment: CDR1 MNHEY and CDR2 SVGAGI. This clonotype originated in a man aged 25 to 40 in good health and CMV-seronegative. J is TRBJ2-3 and V is TRBV6-5; perhaps TRBD2 as D (5 bases). Source material: PBMCs. The CDR3 loop reads CASSVGVHEDTQYF. CDR3 nucleotides: TGTGCCAGCTCGGTGGGAGTTCACGAAGATACGCAGTATTTT.